These 26 T cell receptor beta chains originate from one sample sequenced in a study of shared clonotypes between healthy human individuals. Sequencing was performed with immunoSEQ multiplex PCR; in TCRdb, only in-frame clones are kept and a portion is missing. The sample has over 95,000 clones, 55% to 70% seen once. The specimen was memory CD8+ T cells sorted from blood. Subset denoted: CD45RO+ cells pooled with CCR7-negative TemRA cells. The receptor set was obtained from a woman in her twenties or thirties in good health.

In this sample, this clone turned up many times. The chain employs TRBV9 and TRBJ2-3; unclear D gene. Trimming took off 0 bases at V and 4 bases at J, with 6 bases between the two ends. The CDR3 sequence is 13 residues long. Germline values: CDR1 SGDLS, CDR2 YYNGEE. CDR3 amino acids: CASSVGPPDTQYF. The CDR3 nucleotides read TGTGCCAGCAGCGTAGGTCCCCCAGATACGCAGTATTTT.

The rearrangement links TRBV10-3 to TRBJ1-5; D is uncertain. Trimming removed 2 bases at V and 4 bases at J, with 3 bases between. CDR3 size: 12 residues. Germline V CDR1 and CDR2: ENHRY, SYGVKD. The CDR3 DNA reads TGTGCCATCAGTGAGGCGAATCAGCCCCAGCATTTT. Translation: CAISEANQPQHF.

The chain's CDR3 is CASSPGQVVYEQYF. DNA for the CDR3: TGTGCCAGCAGCCCCGGACAGGTAGTTTACGAGCAGTACTTC. The V and J genes are TRBV7-8 and TRBJ2-7; 7 nucleotides match TRBD1. This CDR3 is 14 amino acids long. V lost 5 bases, J lost 4 bases, and 8 bases stayed unmatched. CDR1 and CDR2 from the germline V gene are SGHVS and FQNEAQ.

This chain connects TRBV7-9 to TRBJ2-3; tentatively, D is TRBD2 (6 bases). V dropped 1 base and J dropped 0 bases, with 11 bases sitting between them. This CDR3 has 16 residues. The germline CDR1 and CDR2 sequences are SEHNR and FQNEAQ (reference sequence). As DNA, the CDR3 is TGTGCCAGCAGCTTAGGCGGGGAATCTAGCACAGATACGCAGTATTTT. Its translation is CASSLGGESSTDTQYF.

This clone has ten or more counts. The gene calls are TRBV29-1 and TRBJ2-7, with TRBD2 matching 11 bases. The CDR3 has 15 residues. Germline-derived CDR1 and CDR2 are SQVTM and ANQGSEA. V gave up 7 bases and J gave up 2 bases; unmatched junction bases: 10. The CDR3 DNA reads TGCAGCGGACTAGCGGGAAATAGGGAGACCTACGAGCAGTACTTC. The encoded protein is CSGLAGNRETYEQYF.

The rearrangement joins TRBV2 to TRBJ2-5, with TRBD2 matching 8 bases. In germline, CDR1 is SNHLY, CDR2 FYNNEI. V was pared by 9 bases and J by 4 bases, with 7 bases of the junction left unmatched. This CDR3 has 13 residues. CDR3 sequence: CASIAGIGETQYF. The CDR3 DNA reads as TGTGCCAGTATAGCGGGGATCGGAGAGACCCAGTACTTC. The full variable domain, in which reference TRBV2 and TRBJ2-5 provide the parts outside the CDR3, is EPEVTQTPSHQVTQMGQEVILRCVPISNHLYFYWYRQILGQKVEFLVSFYNNEISEKSEIFDDQFSVERPDGSNFTLKIRSTKLEDSAMYFCASIAGIGETQYFGPGTRLLVL.

This clone was picked up one time. The V gene is TRBV27, the J gene TRBJ2-1; no clear D gene. Per germline, CDR1 MNHEY and CDR2 SMNVEV (reference sequence). V lost 6 bases, J lost 0 bases, and 15 bases lay in between. The CDR3 totals 16 residues. The CDR3 region is CASRNTALSSYNEQFF. The CDR3 DNA is TGTGCCAGCAGAAATACGGCACTGAGCTCCTACAATGAGCAGTTCTTC.

The chain combines TRBV28 with TRBJ2-7; the D gene is possibly TRBD2 (6 bases). The CDR3 covers 17 residues. V was pared by 1 base and J by 0 bases, with 16 bases between. Germline V gene lookup returns CDR1 MDHEN and CDR2 SYDVKM. The CDR3 reads CASSLLVSGESSYEQYF. The DNA for the CDR3 is TGTGCCAGCAGTTTATTGGTTTCGGGGGAGAGCTCCTACGAGCAGTACTTC.

This clone has a single count. The chain combines TRBV28 with TRBJ1-5, with a tentative D call TRBD1 (6 bases). There are 14 residues in the CDR3. CDR1 and CDR2 (germline): MDHEN, SYDVKM. V was trimmed by 7 bases and J by 6 bases, leaving 16 bases between them. CDR3 sequence reads: CASTRGGAGQPQHF. The CDR3 nucleotides read TGTGCCAGCACCCGGGGGGGGGCTGGTCAGCCCCAGCATTTT. Drawing the rest from reference TRBV28 and TRBJ1-5, the complete variable domain is DVKVTQSSRYLVKRTGEKVFLECVQDMDHENMFWYRQDPGLGLRLIYFSYDVKMKEKGDIPEGYSVSREKKERFSLILESASTNQTSMYLCASTRGGAGQPQHFGDGTRLSIL.

The chain links TRBV7-6 to TRBJ1-2; maybe TRBD1 (5 bases). Germline lookup yields CDR1 SGHVS and CDR2 FNYEAQ. Trimming removed 5 bases at V and 5 bases at J, with 12 bases between. The CDR3 loop spans 13 amino acids. In DNA form, the CDR3 reads TGTGCCAGCAGCAACGGGGCTCTTTATGGCTACACCTTC. As protein: CASSNGALYGYTF. Looking up the rest from reference TRBV7-6 and TRBJ1-2 gives the full variable domain: GAGVSQSPRYKVTKRGQDVALRCDPISGHVSLYWYRQALGQGPEFLTYFNYEAQQDKSGLPNDRFSAERPEGSISTLTIQRTEQRDSAMYRCASSNGALYGYTFGSGTRLTVV.

J is TRBJ1-1 and V is TRBV30, with D perhaps matching TRBD1 (5 bases). Germline V lookup: CDR1 GTSNPN, CDR2 SVGIG (reference sequence). The V and J ends lost 4 bases and 7 bases respectively, with 13 bases between them. The CDR3 covers 12 residues. DNA for the CDR3: TGTGCCTGGACCGACCAGAGGGGTGAAGCTTTCTTT. Its protein product is CAWTDQRGEAFF.

This clone was picked up a small number of times. The chain has TRBV6-6 and TRBJ2-1; 8 nucleotides agree with TRBD2. J was trimmed by 0 bases and V by 2 bases; bases with no gene match: 3. The CDR3 runs 16 residues. The germline V gene has CDR1 MNHNY and CDR2 SVGAGI (reference sequence). CDR3 sequence reads: CASSYSREGSYNEQFF. The CDR3 nucleotides read TGTGCCAGCAGTTACAGCCGGGAGGGCTCCTACAATGAGCAGTTCTTC.

This clone was seen once. A far more abundant clone sits one base away, making this likely a read error. The same CDR3 also results from other DNA sequences found in this sample. The V call is TRBV7-6, the J call TRBJ2-7; weak D call: TRBD1 (5 bases). The CDR3 is 14 residues long. Germline loops: CDR1 SGHVS, CDR2 FNYEAQ. The CDR3 protein is CASSFDDSTYEQYF. The CDR3 DNA follows: TGCGCCAGCAGCTTCGACGACAGCACCTACGAGCAGTACTTC.

The gene calls are TRBV15 and TRBJ1-1; D unclear. Trimming cost V 0 bases and J 3 bases, with 11 bases left between them. The CDR3 totals 15 residues. Looked up from germline, CDR1 is LNHNV and CDR2 is YYDKDF (reference sequence). The CDR3 region has the DNA TGTGCCACCAGCAGAGATCTTTCAGGTGACACTGAAGCTTTCTTT. Protein sequence: CATSRDLSGDTEAFF.

The J gene is TRBJ2-7, the V gene TRBV7-2; 9 bases map to TRBD1. V gave up 3 bases and J gave up 2 bases; unmatched junction bases: 11. There are 17 residues in the CDR3. CDR1 SGHTA and CDR2 FQGNSA come from the germline V gene. CDR3 amino acids: CASSFYPVGTGTYEQYF. The CDR3 DNA follows: TGTGCCAGCAGCTTTTACCCCGTCGGGACAGGGACCTACGAGCAGTACTTC.

This clone has only one observation. The rearrangement joins TRBV6-1 to TRBJ2-2, with 8 bases fitting TRBD2. CDR3 length: 14 residues. The germline CDR1 and CDR2 sequences are MNHNS and SASEGT. V trimming: 10 bases; J trimming: 5 bases; junction bases outside the gene matches: 9. The CDR3 reads CAITTGLETGELFF. The CDR3 nucleotides read TGTGCCATCACCACGGGACTAGAGACCGGGGAGCTGTTTTTT.

Only a few counts were recorded for this clone. The gene calls are TRBV7-9 and TRBJ1-2, with 7 bases fitting TRBD1. Unmatched junction bases numbered 8, after V lost 5 bases and J lost 5 bases. This CDR3 has 14 amino acids. Germline lookup yields CDR1 SEHNR and CDR2 FQNEAQ (reference sequence). In DNA, the CDR3 is TGTGCCAGCAGCCCCCCGGACAGGATTTATGGCTACACCTTC. As protein: CASSPPDRIYGYTF.

This chain uses TRBV28 with TRBJ2-3; the D gene is possibly TRBD1 (5 bases). Between the trimmed V and J ends, which lost 6 bases and 4 bases, there was a span of 14 bases. This CDR3 has 14 amino acids. Germline CDR1 is MDHEN and CDR2 is SYDVKM. The CDR3 is CASSQGWGADTQYF. The CDR3 nucleotides read TGTGCCAGCAGCCAGGGTTGGGGCGCAGATACGCAGTATTTT. The full variable domain, rest sourced from reference TRBV28 and TRBJ2-3, is DVKVTQSSRYLVKRTGEKVFLECVQDMDHENMFWYRQDPGLGLRLIYFSYDVKMKEKGDIPEGYSVSREKKERFSLILESASTNQTSMYLCASSQGWGADTQYFGPGTRLTVL.

The rearrangement links TRBV7-2 to TRBJ1-5; no firm D call. The ends were cut back, 4 bases at V and 0 bases at J, with 10 bases in the middle. There are 15 residues in the CDR3. Germline V CDR1 and CDR2: SGHTA, FQGNSA. CDR3 in amino acids: CASSYGLLSNQPQHF. In DNA form, the CDR3 reads TGTGCCAGCAGCTATGGTTTACTTAGCAATCAGCCCCAGCATTTT.

V usage is TRBV6-5 and J usage is TRBJ2-7; unclear D gene. The CDR3 runs to 15 residues. Germline V gives CDR1 MNHEY, CDR2 SVGAGI. Trimming removed 0 bases at V and 2 bases at J, with 11 bases between. The CDR3 here is CASSYSSSGTYEQYF. The CDR3 DNA reads TGTGCCAGCAGTTACTCGAGCTCAGGTACCTACGAGCAGTACTTC.

This rearrangement joins TRBV21-1 to TRBJ1-5; TRBD1 was called by the table and not checked on the DNA. TRBV21-1 is listed as a pseudogene. The CDR3 contains 18 residues. CDR3 DNA sequence: TGTGCCAGCAGCCTCCCGAGGCAGGGAAAATTTAGCAATCAGCCCCAGCATTTT. Protein product: CASSLPRQGKFSNQPQHF.

This clone was counted between two and nine times. The chain uses TRBV5-1 and TRBJ2-7, with D hard to call. There are 11 residues in the CDR3. Per the germline V gene, CDR1 is SGHRS and CDR2 is YFSETQ. The germline V and J ends were trimmed by 2 bases and 4 bases, with 4 bases remaining between them. In DNA form, the CDR3 reads TGCGCCAGCAGCTTCATGTACGAGCAGTACTTC. Its protein product is CASSFMYEQYF. Filled out from reference TRBV5-1 and TRBJ2-7, the complete variable domain reads KAGVTQTPRYLIKTRGQQVTLSCSPISGHRSVSWYQQTPGQGLQFLFEYFSETQRNKGNFPGRFSGRQFSNSRSEMNVSTLELGDSALYLCASSFMYEQYFGPGTRLTVT.

The sample holds a few counts of this clone. The genes are TRBV4-1 and TRBJ2-7; 8 bases match TRBD2. V lost 1 base and J lost 0; bases outside the gene matches: 14. CDR1 MGHRA and CDR2 YSYEKL come from the germline V gene. This CDR3 region has 19 residues. The DNA of the CDR3 is TGCGCCAGCAGCCAAGGGCTGCCTACTAGCGGCGGAAGCTCCTACGAGCAGTACTTC. This gives the protein CASSQGLPTSGGSSYEQYF.

This chain links TRBV16 with TRBJ1-5; the match to TRBD1 covers 7 bases. Germline V gene data show CDR1 as KGHSY and CDR2 as FQNENV. This CDR3 is 15 amino acids long. The V segment lost 2 bases and the J segment 0 bases; nucleotides outside the gene matches: 1. The CDR3 spells CASSQGQASNQPQHF. The CDR3 nucleotides read TGTGCCAGCAGCCAAGGACAGGCTAGCAATCAGCCCCAGCATTTT.

Concerning this clone itself: This may arise from a read error, as a much more abundant clone is one base away. The same CDR3 arises from other DNA sequences in this sample as well. The V and J genes are TRBV11-3 and TRBJ2-1; 8 nucleotides match TRBD2. CDR1 is SGHNT, CDR2 YENEEA, per germline. The J segment lost 2 bases and the V segment lost 4 bases, leaving 1 base of the junction unmatched. The CDR3 length is 14 residues. CDR3: CASSSGLAYNEQFF. CDR3 DNA sequence: TGTGCCAGCAGCTCGGGACTAGCCTACAATGAGCAGTTCTTC.

The chain recombines TRBV4-1 with TRBJ2-5; weak D call: TRBD2 (6 bases). The CDR3 is 17 amino acids. In germline, CDR1 is MGHRA, CDR2 YSYEKL. The V and J ends lost 1 base and 4 bases respectively, with 19 bases between them. CDR3: CASSQVLLLGGSETQYF. CDR3 sequence (DNA): TGCGCCAGCAGCCAAGTCTTACTTTTAGGAGGGTCAGAGACCCAGTACTTC.